This T cell receptor beta chain was observed in a study of T cell changes during pregnancy in multiple sclerosis. TCRdb's table, derived via immunoSEQ multiplex PCR, lists solely in-frame clones and lacks some. This sample carries over 45,000 clones, approximately 90% of them seen once, and the ten largest clones take roughly 2.1%. The CDR3 totals 16 residues. V shed 1 base and J shed 0 bases, with 11 bases lying between them. The germline gives CDR1 SGHNT, CDR2 YYREEE (reference sequence). The receptor's source is a female donor in good health, enrolled as a control in a pregnancy study. The sample was peripheral blood, taken in the first trimester of pregnancy. The chain joins TRBV5-4 to TRBJ2-1, with D unclear. The CDR3 DNA sequence: TGTGCCAGCAGCTTGCCGGAGCTTTACTCCTACAATGAGCAGTTCTTC. Translation gives CASSLPELYSYNEQFF.